The rows below give T cell receptor beta chains drawn from one sample of a study of identical twins. Via MiXCR, TCRdb re-called the 5' RACE reads, giving one row per CDR3 protein. Here the sample spans roughly 480,000 distinct CDR3 sequences, approximately 25% being singletons. This sample was shared with a second study, whose subject was T cells expressing NK-cell markers.

The sequenced material came from CD4+ T cells sorted from blood. Every receptor here comes from a woman under 30 in good health. The CDR3 runs from the conserved cysteine through the conserved F or W. The D gene is left open where the match is weak. A row's size may be missing; if present it is once, few, many or a size class.

TRBJ2-2 NA TRBV29-1 NA TGCAGCGTTCGTCCGTTCGCGAACACCGGGGAGCTGTTTTTT CSVRPFANTGELFF
TRBJ1-5 NA TRBV7-2 NA TGTGCCAGCAGCTTAGAGGCAAACAATCAGCCCCAGCATTTT CASSLEANNQPQHF
TRBJ1-1 few TRBV6-1 NA TGTGCCACCTTTCGAGGGTTAGGCACTGAAGCTTTCTTT CATFRGLGTEAFF
TRBJ2-7 NA TRBV4-3 NA TGCGCCAGCAGCCAAGATCCGCAGGGAGCCTACGAGCAGTACTTC CASSQDPQGAYEQYF
TRBJ2-7 NA TRBV7-9 NA TGTGCCAGCCTTGGTACCAAGTTCCGCTCCTACGAGCAGTACTTC CASLGTKFRSYEQYF
TRBJ2-2 few TRBV10-3 NA TGTGCCACCCACCCTGGCGGTCGATACACCGGGGAGCTGTTTTTT CATHPGGRYTGELFF
TRBJ2-7 few TRBV7-2 NA TGTGCCAGCAGCTTAGGGACTCTTAACGAGCAGTACTTC CASSLGTLNEQYF
TRBJ1-6 many TRBV6-1 TRBD1 TGTGCCAGCAGTCCCCAGGACAGGGTTAATTCACCCCTCCACTTT CASSPQDRVNSPLHF
TRBJ2-1 NA TRBV4-2 TRBD2 TGTGCCAGCAGCCAAGCCGCCAGGGTCGGGAGGGGCGGCAATGAGCAGTTCTTC CASSQAARVGRGGNEQFF
TRBJ2-5 NA TRBV29-1 TRBD2 TGCAGCGTTGAAGGTCTAGCGGGAGACTTGGAGACCCAGTACTTC CSVEGLAGDLETQYF
TRBJ2-7 NA TRBV7-2 NA TGTGCCAGCAGCTTTCAAACAGGGCAGGCCTACGAGCAGTACTTC CASSFQTGQAYEQYF
TRBJ2-7 few TRBV6-1 TRBD2 TGTGCCAGCAGCCCCGGGACTAGAAATAGCGAGCAGTACTTC CASSPGTRNSEQYF
TRBJ2-2 few TRBV5-5 NA TGTGCCAGCAGCTTGGACGGGGAGCTGTTTTTT CASSLDGELFF
TRBJ2-7 few TRBV4-3 NA TGCGCCAGCAGCCAAGATCAACGGCCTGTCTACGAGCAGTACTTC CASSQDQRPVYEQYF
TRBJ2-1 NA TRBV6-5 NA TGTGCCAGCAGTTGGGGGGACGCCCGAAGGGCCTACAATGAGCAGTTCTTC CASSWGDARRAYNEQFF
TRBJ1-5 few TRBV6-2/TRBV6-3 NA TGTGCCAGCAGGCAACCGGGGGCCAATCAGCCCCAGCATTTT CASRQPGANQPQHF
TRBJ2-1 few TRBV7-2 NA TGTGCCAGCAGCTTAGGGGCGGCGAGCTCCTACAATGAGCAGTTCTTC CASSLGAASSYNEQFF
TRBJ2-7 NA TRBV20-1 NA TGCAGTGCTAGAGATTTTGCAGGGCTGCCCTACGAGCAGTACTTC CSARDFAGLPYEQYF
TRBJ1-2 NA TRBV10-3 NA TGTGCCATCACCGCCGACAGGAACTATGGCTACACCTTC CAITADRNYGYTF
TRBJ2-7 few TRBV20-1 TRBD2 TGCAGTGCCCAAAAGACTAGCGGGGGACCCTACGAGCAGTACTTC CSAQKTSGGPYEQYF
TRBJ2-1 NA TRBV29-1 TRBD2 TGCAGCCTGGGGAGCGGGGTTTACAATGAGCAGTTCTTC CSLGSGVYNEQFF
TRBJ2-4 NA TRBV6-2/TRBV6-3 TRBD1 TGTGCCAGCAGTTACGGGCAGGGGGCGCAAAACATTCAGTACTTC CASSYGQGAQNIQYF
TRBJ2-3 few TRBV12-3/TRBV12-4 NA TGTGCCAGCAGTTTACTGTGGGGTCCAGATACGCAGTATTTT CASSLLWGPDTQYF
TRBJ2-2 NA TRBV10-3 TRBD1 TGTGCCACACAGGGGGCGAACACCGGGGAGCTGTTTTTT CATQGANTGELFF
TRBJ1-2 NA TRBV20-1 NA TGCAGTGCTACCGCAGGGACGGGGTATGGCTACACCTTC CSATAGTGYGYTF
TRBJ2-7 NA TRBV3-1 NA TGTGCCAGCAGCCAAGTAGGTAACGAGCAGTACTTC CASSQVGNEQYF
TRBJ2-2 NA TRBV12-3/TRBV12-4 NA TGTGCCAGCAGTCGTTCTAGGGGGGGGCAAACCGGGGAGCTGTTTTTT CASSRSRGGQTGELFF
TRBJ2-3 NA TRBV11-2 NA TGTGCCAGCAGCCCGGACAGATACACAGATACGCAGTATTTT CASSPDRYTDTQYF
TRBJ1-1 NA TRBV7-9 NA TGTGCCAGCAGCGTGATCGGCCGCGGGAGGACTGAAGCTTTCTTT CASSVIGRGRTEAFF
TRBJ2-3 NA TRBV4-3 NA TGCGCCAGCAGCCAATGGACAGCGGGACAAGATACGCAGTATTTT CASSQWTAGQDTQYF
TRBJ1-1 NA TRBV12-3/TRBV12-4 NA TGTGCCAGCAGTTGGGCGCCGGGGAGCACTGAAGCTTTCTTT CASSWAPGSTEAFF
TRBJ2-3 once TRBV10-3 TRBD2 TGTGCCATCAGTGAGTCTGCGGGAGGCCTCACAGATACGCAGTATTTT CAISESAGGLTDTQYF
TRBJ1-5 few TRBV2 TRBD1 TGTGCCAGCAGTGGTCAGGGGGCTCGCAATCAGCCCCAGCATTTT CASSGQGARNQPQHF
TRBJ2-1 few TRBV12-3/TRBV12-4 TRBD2 TGTGCCAGCATCTTATATAGCGGGGGTGAGCAGTTCTTC CASILYSGGEQFF
TRBJ2-4 few TRBV20-1 NA TGCAGTGCCCCACGGGACAAAAACATTCAGTACTTC CSAPRDKNIQYF
TRBJ2-6 few TRBV3-1 NA TGTGCCAGCAGCCAAGCAGCATCTGGGGCCAACGTCCTGACTTTC CASSQAASGANVLTF
TRBJ2-6 few TRBV24-1 NA TGTGCCACCAGTGACTCGCAGAAGTCCAACGTCCTGACTTTC CATSDSQKSNVLTF
TRBJ2-1 few TRBV27 TRBD1 TGTGCCAGCAGCCGAGACAGGGTTGGATCCTACAATGAGCAGTTCTTC CASSRDRVGSYNEQFF
TRBJ2-1 NA TRBV10-3 TRBD2 TGTGTCATCAGTGGCGCGGGGGTTGCCTACAATGAGCAGTTCTTC CVISGAGVAYNEQFF
TRBJ2-1 NA TRBV4-3 TRBD2 TGCGCCAGCAGCCAAGATACCGGCGGGAGCTCCTACAATGAGCAGTTCTTC CASSQDTGGSSYNEQFF
TRBJ2-7 NA TRBV19 NA TGTGCCAGTAGTACTGGACATCTGACCTACGAGCAGTACTTC CASSTGHLTYEQYF
TRBJ2-7 few TRBV24-1 NA TGTGCCACCAGTGGCACCCCTTGGGAGGTGAGCTCCTGCGAGCAGTGCTTC CATSGTPWEVSSCEQCF
TRBJ1-1 few TRBV29-1 NA TGCAGCCCCTGGACGGTGAACACTGAAGCTTTCTTT CSPWTVNTEAFF